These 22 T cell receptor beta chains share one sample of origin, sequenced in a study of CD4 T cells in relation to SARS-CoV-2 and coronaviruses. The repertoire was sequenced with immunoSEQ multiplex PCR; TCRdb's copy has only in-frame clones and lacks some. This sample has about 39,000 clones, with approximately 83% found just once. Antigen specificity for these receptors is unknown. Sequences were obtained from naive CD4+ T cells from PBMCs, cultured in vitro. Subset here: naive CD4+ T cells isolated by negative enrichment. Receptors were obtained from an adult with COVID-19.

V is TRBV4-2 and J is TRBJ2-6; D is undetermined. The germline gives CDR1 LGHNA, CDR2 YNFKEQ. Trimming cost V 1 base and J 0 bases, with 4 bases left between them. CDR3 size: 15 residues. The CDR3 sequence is CASSQAASGANVLTF. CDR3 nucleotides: TGTGCCAGCAGCCAAGCGGCCTCTGGGGCCAACGTCCTGACTTTC.

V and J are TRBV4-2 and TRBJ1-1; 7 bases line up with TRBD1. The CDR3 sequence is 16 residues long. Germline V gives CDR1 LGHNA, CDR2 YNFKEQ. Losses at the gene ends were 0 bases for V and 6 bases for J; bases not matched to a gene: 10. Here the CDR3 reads CASSQDGTRDSPEAFF. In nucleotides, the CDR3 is TGTGCCAGCAGCCAAGATGGGACGAGGGACAGTCCTGAAGCTTTCTTT.

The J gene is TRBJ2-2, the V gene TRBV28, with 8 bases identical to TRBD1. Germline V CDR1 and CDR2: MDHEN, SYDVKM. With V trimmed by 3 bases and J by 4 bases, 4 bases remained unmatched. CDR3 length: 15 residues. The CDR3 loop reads CASSFADRGTGELFF. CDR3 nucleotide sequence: TGTGCCAGCAGTTTCGCCGACAGGGGCACCGGGGAGCTGTTTTTT.

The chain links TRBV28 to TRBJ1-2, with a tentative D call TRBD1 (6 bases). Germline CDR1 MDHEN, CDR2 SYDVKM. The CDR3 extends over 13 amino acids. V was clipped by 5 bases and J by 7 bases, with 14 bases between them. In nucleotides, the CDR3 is TGTGCCAGCAGTCTCTGGACAGATCCTGGCTACACCTTC. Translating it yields CASSLWTDPGYTF.

The CDR3 spells CSASPDRGHQPQHF. The DNA of the CDR3 is TGCAGTGCTAGTCCGGACAGGGGGCATCAGCCCCAGCATTTT. V usage is TRBV20-1 and J usage is TRBJ1-5; the match to TRBD1 covers 11 bases. The V gene's germline CDR1 is DFQATT and CDR2 SNEGSKA (reference sequence). Trimming at V came to 3 bases and at J to 5 bases, leaving 3 bases not matched to a gene. The CDR3 totals 14 residues.

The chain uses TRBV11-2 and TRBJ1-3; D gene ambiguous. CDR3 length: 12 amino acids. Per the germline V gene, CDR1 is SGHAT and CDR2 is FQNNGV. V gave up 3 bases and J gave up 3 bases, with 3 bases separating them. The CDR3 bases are TGTGCCAGCAGCTTTCTTGGAAACACCATATATTTT. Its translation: CASSFLGNTIYF.

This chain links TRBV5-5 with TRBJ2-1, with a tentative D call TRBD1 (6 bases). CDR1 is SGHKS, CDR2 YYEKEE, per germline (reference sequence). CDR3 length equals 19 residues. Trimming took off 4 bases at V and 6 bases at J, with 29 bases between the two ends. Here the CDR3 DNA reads TGTGCCAGCAGCAAGACAGGTTCTCCCCTTGACCAGTACGGCAATGAGCAGTTCTTC. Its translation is CASSKTGSPLDQYGNEQFF.

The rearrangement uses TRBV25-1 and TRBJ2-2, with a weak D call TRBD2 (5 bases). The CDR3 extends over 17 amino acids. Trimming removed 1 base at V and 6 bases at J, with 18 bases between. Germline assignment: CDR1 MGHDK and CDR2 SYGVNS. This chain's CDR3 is CASSEFLASGISGELFF. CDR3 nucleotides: TGTGCCAGCAGTGAATTTCTGGCGTCGGGGATTTCCGGGGAGCTGTTTTTT.

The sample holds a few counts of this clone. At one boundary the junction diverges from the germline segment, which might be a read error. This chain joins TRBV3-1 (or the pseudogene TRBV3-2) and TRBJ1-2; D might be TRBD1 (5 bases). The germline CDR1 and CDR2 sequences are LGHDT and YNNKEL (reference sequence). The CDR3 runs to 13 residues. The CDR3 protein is CASSPNLKTAQRF. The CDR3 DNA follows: TGTGCCAGCAGCCCCAACCTAAAGACAGCACAGAGATTC.

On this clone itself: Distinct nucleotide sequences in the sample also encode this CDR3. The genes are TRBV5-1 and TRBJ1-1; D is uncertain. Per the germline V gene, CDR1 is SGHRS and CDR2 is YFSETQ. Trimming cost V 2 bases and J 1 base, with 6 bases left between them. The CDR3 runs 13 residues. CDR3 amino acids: CASSFRGNTEAFF. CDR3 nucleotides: TGCGCCAGCAGCTTCCGAGGGAACACTGAAGCTTTCTTT.

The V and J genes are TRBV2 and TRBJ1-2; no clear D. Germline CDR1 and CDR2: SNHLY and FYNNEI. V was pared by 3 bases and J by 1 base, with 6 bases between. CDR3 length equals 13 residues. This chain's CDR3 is CASSDGINYGYTF. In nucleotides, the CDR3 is TGTGCCAGCAGTGATGGGATTAACTATGGCTACACCTTC.

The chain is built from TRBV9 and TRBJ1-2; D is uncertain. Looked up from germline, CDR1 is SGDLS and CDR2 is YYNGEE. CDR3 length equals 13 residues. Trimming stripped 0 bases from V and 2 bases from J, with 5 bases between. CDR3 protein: CASSVAGNYGYTF. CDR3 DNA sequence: TGTGCCAGCAGCGTAGCGGGGAACTATGGCTACACCTTC.

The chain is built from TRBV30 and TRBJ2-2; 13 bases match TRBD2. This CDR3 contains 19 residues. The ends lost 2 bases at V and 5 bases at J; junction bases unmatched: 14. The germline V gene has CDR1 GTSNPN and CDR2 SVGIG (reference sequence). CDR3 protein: CAWSFNPLTSGRGTGELFF. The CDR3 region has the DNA TGTGCCTGGAGTTTCAACCCCCTAACTAGCGGGAGGGGAACCGGGGAGCTGTTTTTT.

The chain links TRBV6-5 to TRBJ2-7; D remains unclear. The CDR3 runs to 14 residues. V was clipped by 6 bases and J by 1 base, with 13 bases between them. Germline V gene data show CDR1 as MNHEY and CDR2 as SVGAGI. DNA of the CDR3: TGTGCCAGCAGCCCCCACCAGAATTCCTACGAGCAGTACTTC. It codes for CASSPHQNSYEQYF.

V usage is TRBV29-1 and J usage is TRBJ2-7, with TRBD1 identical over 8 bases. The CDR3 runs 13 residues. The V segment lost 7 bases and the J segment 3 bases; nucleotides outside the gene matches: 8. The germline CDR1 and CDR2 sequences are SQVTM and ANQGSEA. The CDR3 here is CSAADRGRYEQYF. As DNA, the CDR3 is TGCAGCGCAGCCGACAGGGGCCGCTACGAGCAGTACTTC.

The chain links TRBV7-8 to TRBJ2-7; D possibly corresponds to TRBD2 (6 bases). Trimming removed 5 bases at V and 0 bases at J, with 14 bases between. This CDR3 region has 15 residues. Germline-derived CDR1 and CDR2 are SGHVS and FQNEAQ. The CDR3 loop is CASSDWRGDSYEQYF. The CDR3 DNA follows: TGTGCCAGCAGCGATTGGAGGGGAGACTCCTACGAGCAGTACTTC.

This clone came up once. CDR3 residues: CAWSVRRGAYEQYF. For the CDR3, the DNA is TGTGCCTGGAGTGTACGTCGCGGGGCCTACGAGCAGTACTTC. V gene TRBV30 combines with J gene TRBJ2-7, with a tentative D call TRBD2 (6 bases). The CDR3 length is 14 residues. V was cut by 0 bases and J by 2 bases, with 11 bases left in between. The germline gives CDR1 GTSNPN, CDR2 SVGIG (reference sequence).

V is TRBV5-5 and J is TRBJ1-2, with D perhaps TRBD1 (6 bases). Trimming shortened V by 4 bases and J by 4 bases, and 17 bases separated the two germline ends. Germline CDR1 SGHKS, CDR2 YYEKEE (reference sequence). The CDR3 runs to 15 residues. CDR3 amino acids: CASSTTGPTRYGYTF. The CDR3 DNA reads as TGTGCCAGCAGCACCACAGGGCCGACTCGCTATGGCTACACCTTC.

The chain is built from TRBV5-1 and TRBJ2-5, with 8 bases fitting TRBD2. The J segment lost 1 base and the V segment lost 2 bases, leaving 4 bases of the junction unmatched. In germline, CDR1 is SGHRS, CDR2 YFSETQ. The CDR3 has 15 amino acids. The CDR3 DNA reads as TGCGCCAGCAGCTTCCTAGCGGGCCGCCAAGAGACCCAGTACTTC. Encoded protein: CASSFLAGRQETQYF.

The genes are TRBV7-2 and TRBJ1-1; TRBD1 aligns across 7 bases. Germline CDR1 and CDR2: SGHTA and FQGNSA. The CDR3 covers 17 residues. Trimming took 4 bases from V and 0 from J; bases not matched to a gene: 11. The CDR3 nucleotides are TGTGCCAGCAGCTCAGGGGACAGAGGGTTCCTGAACACTGAAGCTTTCTTT. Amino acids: CASSSGDRGFLNTEAFF.

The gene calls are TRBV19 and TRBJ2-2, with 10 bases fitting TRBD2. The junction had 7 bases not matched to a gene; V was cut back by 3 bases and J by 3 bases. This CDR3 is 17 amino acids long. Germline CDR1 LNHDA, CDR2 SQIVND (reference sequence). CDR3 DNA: TGTGCCAGTAGTATTCCTAGCGGGAGTGGATACACCGGGGAGCTGTTTTTT. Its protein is CASSIPSGSGYTGELFF. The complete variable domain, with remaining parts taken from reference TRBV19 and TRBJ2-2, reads DGGITQSPKYLFRKEGQNVTLSCEQNLNHDAMYWYRQDPGQGLRLIYYSQIVNDFQKGDIAEGYSVSREKKESFPLTVTSAQKNPTAFYLCASSIPSGSGYTGELFFGEGSRLTVL.

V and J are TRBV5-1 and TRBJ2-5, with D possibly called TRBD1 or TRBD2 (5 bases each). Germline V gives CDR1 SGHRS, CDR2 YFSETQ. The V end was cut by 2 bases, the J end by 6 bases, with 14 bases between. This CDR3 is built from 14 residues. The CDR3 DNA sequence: TGCGCCAGCAGCTTCGGGGACGGAAGTCAGACCCAGTACTTC. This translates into CASSFGDGSQTQYF. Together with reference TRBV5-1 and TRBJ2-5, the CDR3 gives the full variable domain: KAGVTQTPRYLIKTRGQQVTLSCSPISGHRSVSWYQQTPGQGLQFLFEYFSETQRNKGNFPGRFSGRQFSNSRSEMNVSTLELGDSALYLCASSFGDGSQTQYFGPGTRLLVL.